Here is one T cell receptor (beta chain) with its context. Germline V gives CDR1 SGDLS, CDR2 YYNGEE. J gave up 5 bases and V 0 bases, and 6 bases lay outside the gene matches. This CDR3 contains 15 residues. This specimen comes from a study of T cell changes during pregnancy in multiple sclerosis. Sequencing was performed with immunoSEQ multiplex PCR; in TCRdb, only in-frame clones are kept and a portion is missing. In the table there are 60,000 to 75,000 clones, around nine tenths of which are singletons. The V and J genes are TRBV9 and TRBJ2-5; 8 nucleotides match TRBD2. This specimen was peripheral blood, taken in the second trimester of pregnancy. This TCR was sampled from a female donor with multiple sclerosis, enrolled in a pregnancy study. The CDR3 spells CASSVVSGAWETQYF. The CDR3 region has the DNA TGTGCCAGCAGCGTAGTTAGCGGGGCGTGGGAGACCCAGTACTTC.